A single T cell receptor beta chain is shown here with its context. What it recognizes is unknown. Only in-frame clones appear in the TCRdb table, and some are missing; sequencing was by immunoSEQ multiplex PCR. The sample yields roughly 76,000 clones, approximately 86% seen once. The data were obtained in a study of OX40 agonist ivuxolimab in advanced cancers. Turning to the study itself: An anti-OX40 (CD134) antibody with agonistic activity, ivuxolimab, was administered to patients.

Notes on the study in general: The CD4+ and CD8+ T cells in the blood had expanded clonally by week 6 at 0.1 to 3.0 mg/kg.

The specimen was CD4+ or CD8+ T cells sorted from blood, collected in a trial of the OX40 agonist ivuxolimab. The TCR comes from an adult with an advanced solid tumor such as melanoma, head and neck, liver or kidney cancer.

CDR3 bases: TGTGCCAGCAGCGTGGCAGGCTTCTCTGGAAACACCATATATTTT. Its protein product is CASSVAGFSGNTIYF. The rearrangement uses TRBV9 and TRBJ1-3; D not resolved. In germline, CDR1 is SGDLS, CDR2 YYNGEE. Trimming shortened V by 2 bases and J by 0 bases, and 9 bases separated the two germline ends. The CDR3 has 15 amino acids.